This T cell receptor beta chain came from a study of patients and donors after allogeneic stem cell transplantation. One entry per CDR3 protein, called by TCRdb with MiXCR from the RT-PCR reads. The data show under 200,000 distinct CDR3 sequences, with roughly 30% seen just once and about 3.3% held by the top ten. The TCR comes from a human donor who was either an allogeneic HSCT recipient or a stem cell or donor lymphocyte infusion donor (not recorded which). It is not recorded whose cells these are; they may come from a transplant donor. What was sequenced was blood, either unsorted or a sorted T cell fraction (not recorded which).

The CDR3 here is CATKKRLEGDEQFF. The CDR3 DNA sequence: TGTGCCACCAAGAAACGGCTAGAGGGGGATGAGCAGTTCTTC. V and J are TRBV28 and TRBJ2-1, with D maybe TRBD1 (6 bases). Germline V CDR1 and CDR2: MDHEN, SYDVKM. This CDR3 is 14 amino acids long. With 10 bases removed from V and 8 bases from J, the gap between germline ends came to 21 bases.